This T cell receptor (beta chain) appears in the sequencing data of a study of cytomegalovirus exposure and HLA in healthy donors. Study results and limitations: Data from an earlier analysis indicated that most TCR beta V segments were productive either about 90% or about 30% of the time. The study put 150 to 200 TCR beta chains on its list as cytomegalovirus-associated.

CDR3 length: 14 amino acids. Germline CDR1 reads MDHEN; CDR2 reads SYDVKM. Between the trimmed V and J ends, which lost 5 bases and 8 bases, there was a span of 15 bases. The study ran its PCR with 60 Vbeta and 13 Jbeta primers. TCRdb's copy holds only in-frame clones and misses some; the assay was immunoSEQ multiplex PCR. The table shows about 150,000 clones, with 70% to 90% occurring only once. Comment on this clone: Its antigen remains unidentified.

This TCR derives from a girl aged 10 to 17 in good health and CMV-seropositive. Material: PBMCs. The chain combines TRBV28 with TRBJ1-4; D may be TRBD1 (5 bases). DNA of the CDR3: TGTGCCAGCAGTCCTTGGGGCCTAGGGGAAAAACTGTTTTTT. Translation: CASSPWGLGEKLFF.